This TCR beta chain was sequenced for a study of PD-L1 blockade in urothelial cancer. As for the study in general: Specimens of blood held a median count of roughly 140,000 T cells.

Germline CDR1 and CDR2: MGHRA and YSYEKL. CDR3 length: 15 amino acids. Trimming left V 1 base short and J 3 bases short, with 13 bases between. Only in-frame clones appear in the TCRdb table, and some are missing; sequencing was by immunoSEQ multiplex PCR. The sample contains about 86,000 clones, 85% of which appear only once. The time point here: pretreatment peripheral blood. This clone was seen just once. The TCR sequence derives from a man between 60 and 70 years old with urothelial cancer. The specimen was PBMCs, collected around atezolizumab (anti-PD-L1) treatment. The genes are TRBV4-1 and TRBJ2-7; TRBD2 might be the D (6 bases). CDR3 DNA sequence: TGCGCCAGCAGCCAAGTGGCGGGAAGAGACTACGAGCAGTACTTC. Residues: CASSQVAGRDYEQYF.